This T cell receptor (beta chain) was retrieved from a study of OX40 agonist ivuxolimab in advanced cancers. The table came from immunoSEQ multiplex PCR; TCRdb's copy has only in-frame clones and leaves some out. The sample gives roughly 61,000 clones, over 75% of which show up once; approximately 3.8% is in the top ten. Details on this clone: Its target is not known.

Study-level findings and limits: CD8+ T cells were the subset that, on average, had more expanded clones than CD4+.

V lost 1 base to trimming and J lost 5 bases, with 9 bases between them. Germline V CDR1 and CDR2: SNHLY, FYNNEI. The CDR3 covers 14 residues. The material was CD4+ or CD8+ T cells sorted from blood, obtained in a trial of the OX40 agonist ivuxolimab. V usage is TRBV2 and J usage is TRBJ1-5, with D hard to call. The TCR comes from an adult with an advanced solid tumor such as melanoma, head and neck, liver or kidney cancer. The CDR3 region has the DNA TGTGCCAGCAGTGAAGAGGGTTCATATCAGCCCCAGCATTTT. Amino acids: CASSEEGSYQPQHF.